This T cell receptor (beta chain) was captured by sequencing in a study of shared clonotypes between healthy human individuals. Study-wide results and limits: Memory subsets generally showed smaller estimated richness than naive subsets did. Among non-shared clonotypes, generation probabilities were lower than among those shared by all four donors.

Concerning this clone itself: The antigen is unknown.

The repertoire was sequenced with immunoSEQ multiplex PCR; TCRdb's copy has only in-frame clones and lacks some. The profile shows more than 1,200,000 clones, approximately 98.5% of them singletons. Donors included only healthy HIV-negative adults lacking recent acute infections or vaccinations. Memory CD4+ cells were the fraction left after CD45RA+ naive selection. Trimming cost V 5 bases and J 8 bases, with 9 bases left between them. The CDR3 extends over 10 amino acids. Per the germline V gene, CDR1 is SQVTM and CDR2 is ANQGSEA. This chain connects TRBV29-1 to TRBJ1-2, with a possible D match to TRBD1 (5 bases). This TCR came from a man aged 30 to 45 in good health. The sample taken for sequencing was naive CD4+ T cells sorted from blood. Subset specified: CD45RA+ positively selected. CDR3 sequence reads: CSVWGDGYTF. In DNA, the CDR3 is TGCAGCGTTTGGGGGGACGGCTACACCTTC.